This T cell receptor beta chain was profiled in a study of blood T cell repertoires in COVID-19. At the level of the study: Specimens from acute and convalescent COVID-19 originated in the United States, Italy and Spain.

In this sample, this clone turned up a few times. Here immunoSEQ multiplex PCR was the method, and the copy in TCRdb shows in-frame clones only, minus some. The sample has about 270,000 clones, 83% seen once. The CDR3 contains 16 residues. Germline values: CDR1 SGHVS, CDR2 FQNEAQ. The ends lost 4 bases at V and 2 bases at J; junction bases unmatched: 4. Specimen: peripheral blood. V gene TRBV7-8 combines with J gene TRBJ2-1, with 11 bases aligning to TRBD2. The receptor was isolated from a woman aged 45-59 years who had recovered from COVID-19. CDR3 in amino acids: CASSSGTSGTYNEQFF. In DNA form, the CDR3 reads TGTGCCAGCAGCTCCGGGACTAGCGGAACCTACAATGAGCAGTTCTTC. Combining the CDR3 with reference TRBV7-8 and TRBJ2-1 gives the whole variable domain GAGVSQSPRYKVAKRGQDVALRCDPISGHVSLFWYQQALGQGPEFLTYFQNEAQLDKSGLPSDRFFAERPEGSVSTLKIQRTQQEDSAVYLCASSSGTSGTYNEQFFGPGTRLTVL.